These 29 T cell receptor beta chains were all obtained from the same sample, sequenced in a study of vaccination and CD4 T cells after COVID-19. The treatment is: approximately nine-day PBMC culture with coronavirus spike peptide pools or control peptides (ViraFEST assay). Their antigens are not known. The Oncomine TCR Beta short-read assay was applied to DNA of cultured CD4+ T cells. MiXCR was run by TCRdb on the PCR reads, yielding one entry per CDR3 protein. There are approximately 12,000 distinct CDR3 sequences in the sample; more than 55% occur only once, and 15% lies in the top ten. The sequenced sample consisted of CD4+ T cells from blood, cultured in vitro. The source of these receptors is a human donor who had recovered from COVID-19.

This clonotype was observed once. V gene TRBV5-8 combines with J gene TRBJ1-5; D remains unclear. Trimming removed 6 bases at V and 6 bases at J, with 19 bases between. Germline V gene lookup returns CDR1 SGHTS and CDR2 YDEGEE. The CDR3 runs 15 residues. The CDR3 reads CASNSKGIRGQPQHF. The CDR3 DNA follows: TGTGCCAGCAACTCCAAGGGAATTCGGGGTCAGCCCCAGCATTTT.

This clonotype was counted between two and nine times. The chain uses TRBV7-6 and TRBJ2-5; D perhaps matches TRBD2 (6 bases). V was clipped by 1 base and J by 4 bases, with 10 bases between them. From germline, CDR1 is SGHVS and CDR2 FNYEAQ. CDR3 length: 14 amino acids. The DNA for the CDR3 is TGTGCCAGCAGCTTAGTCGGGAGCGGAGAGACCCAGTACTTC. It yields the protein CASSLVGSGETQYF.

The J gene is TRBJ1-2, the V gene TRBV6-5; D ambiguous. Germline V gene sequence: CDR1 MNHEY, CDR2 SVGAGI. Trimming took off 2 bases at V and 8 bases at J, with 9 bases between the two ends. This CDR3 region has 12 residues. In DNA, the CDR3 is TGTGCCAGCAGTTACATGGGAGCGGGCTACACCTTC. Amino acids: CASSYMGAGYTF.

The CDR3 DNA reads as TGTGCCAGCAGACTTAGGACAGGGGGGAATCAGCCCCAGCATTTT. The encoded protein is CASRLRTGGNQPQHF. The chain is built from TRBV2 and TRBJ1-5; 10 bases agree with TRBD1. J was trimmed by 4 bases and V by 6 bases; bases with no gene match: 6. The CDR3 is 15 amino acids. Germline V gene data show CDR1 as SNHLY and CDR2 as FYNNEI.

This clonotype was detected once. The CDR3 DNA is TGTGCCAGCTCACCAGGCAGGGGGCTCGAGCAGTACTTC. Translated, it gives CASSPGRGLEQYF. V gene TRBV18 combines with J gene TRBJ2-7; 8 bases align to TRBD1. The J segment lost 6 bases and the V segment lost 2 bases, leaving 3 bases of the junction unmatched. Germline V CDR1 and CDR2: KGHSH, LQKENI. The CDR3 has 13 amino acids.

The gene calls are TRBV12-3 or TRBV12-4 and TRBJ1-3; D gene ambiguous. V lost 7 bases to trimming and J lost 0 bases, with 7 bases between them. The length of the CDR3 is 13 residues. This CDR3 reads CASTQNSGNTIYF. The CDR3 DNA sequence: TGTGCCAGCACACAAAACTCTGGAAACACCATATATTTT.

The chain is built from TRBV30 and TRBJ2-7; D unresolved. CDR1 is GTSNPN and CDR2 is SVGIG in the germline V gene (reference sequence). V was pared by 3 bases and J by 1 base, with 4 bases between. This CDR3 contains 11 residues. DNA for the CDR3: TGTGCCTGGAGCCCATCCTACGAGCAGTACTTC. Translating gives CAWSPSYEQYF.

In nucleotides, the CDR3 is TGTGCCAGCAGCCCAAACCGGGGGGTTCGCTCCGGAAACACCATATATTTT. It yields the protein CASSPNRGVRSGNTIYF. The rearrangement links TRBV9 to TRBJ1-3; possible D gene TRBD1, 5 bases. Germline V gives CDR1 SGDLS, CDR2 YYNGEE. Trimming took 4 bases from V and 4 from J, leaving 21 bases between them. The length of the CDR3 is 17 residues. The full variable domain, its missing parts supplied by reference TRBV9 and TRBJ1-3, is DSGVTQTPKHLITATGQRVTLRCSPRSGDLSVYWYQQSLDQGLQFLIQYYNGEERAKGNILERFSAQQFPDLHSELNLSSLELGDSALYFCASSPNRGVRSGNTIYFGEGSWLTVV.

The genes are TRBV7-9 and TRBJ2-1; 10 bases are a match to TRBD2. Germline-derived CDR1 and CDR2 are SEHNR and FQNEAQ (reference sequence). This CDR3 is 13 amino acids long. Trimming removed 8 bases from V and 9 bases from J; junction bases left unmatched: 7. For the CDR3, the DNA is TGTGCCAGCCGGCTAGCGGGAGTTTCTGAGCAGTTCTTC. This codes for CASRLAGVSEQFF.

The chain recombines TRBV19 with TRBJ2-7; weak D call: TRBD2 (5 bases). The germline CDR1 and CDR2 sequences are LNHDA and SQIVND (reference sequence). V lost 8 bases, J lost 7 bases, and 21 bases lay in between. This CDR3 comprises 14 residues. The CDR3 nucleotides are TGTGCCAGTTCCGCCGCGGGCCAAGTGTGGGAGCAGTACTTC. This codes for CASSAAGQVWEQYF.

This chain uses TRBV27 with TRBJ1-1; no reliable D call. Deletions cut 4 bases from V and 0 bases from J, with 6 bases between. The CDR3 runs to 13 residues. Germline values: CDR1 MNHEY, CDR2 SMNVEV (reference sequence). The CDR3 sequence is CASSSTVNTEAFF. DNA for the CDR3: TGTGCCAGCAGTTCAACAGTGAACACTGAAGCTTTCTTT.

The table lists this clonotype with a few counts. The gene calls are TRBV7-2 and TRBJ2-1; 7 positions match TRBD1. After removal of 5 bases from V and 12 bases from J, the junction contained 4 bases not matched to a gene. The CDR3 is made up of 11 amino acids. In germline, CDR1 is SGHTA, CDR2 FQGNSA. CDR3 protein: CASSTGQTQFF. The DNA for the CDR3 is TGTGCCAGCAGCACGGGACAGACGCAGTTCTTC.

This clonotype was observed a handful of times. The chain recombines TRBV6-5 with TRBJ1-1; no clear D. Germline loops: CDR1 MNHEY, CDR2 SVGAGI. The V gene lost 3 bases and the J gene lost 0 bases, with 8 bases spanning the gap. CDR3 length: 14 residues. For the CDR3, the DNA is TGTGCCAGCAGTTATGGGGTTATGAACACTGAAGCTTTCTTT. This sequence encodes CASSYGVMNTEAFF.

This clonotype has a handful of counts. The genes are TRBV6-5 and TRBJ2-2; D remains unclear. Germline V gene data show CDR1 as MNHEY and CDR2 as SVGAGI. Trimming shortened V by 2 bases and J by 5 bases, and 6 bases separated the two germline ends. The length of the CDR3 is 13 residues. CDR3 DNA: TGTGCCAGCAGTTACCCCGGGACCGGGGAGCTGTTTTTT. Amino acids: CASSYPGTGELFF.

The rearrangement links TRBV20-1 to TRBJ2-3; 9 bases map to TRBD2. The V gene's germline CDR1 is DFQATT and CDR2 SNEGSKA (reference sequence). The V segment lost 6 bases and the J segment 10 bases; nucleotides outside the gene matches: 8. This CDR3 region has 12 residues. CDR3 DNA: TGCAGTGCGAGTAAACTAGCGGGTCCGCAGTATTTT. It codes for CSASKLAGPQYF.

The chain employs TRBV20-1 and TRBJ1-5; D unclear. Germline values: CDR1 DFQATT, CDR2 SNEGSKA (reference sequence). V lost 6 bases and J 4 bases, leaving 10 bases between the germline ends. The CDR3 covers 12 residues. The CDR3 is CSARRPNQPQHF. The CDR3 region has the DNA TGCAGTGCCCGGCGGCCAAATCAGCCCCAGCATTTT.

This chain's CDR3 is CATQPRLRGELFF. The CDR3 nucleotides read TGTGCCACCCAACCCAGGTTGCGCGGGGAGCTGTTTTTT. The rearrangement links TRBV19 to TRBJ2-2; no firm D call. Trimming removed 10 bases from V and 7 bases from J, with 16 bases in between. The CDR3 runs to 13 residues. Germline values: CDR1 LNHDA, CDR2 SQIVND (reference sequence).

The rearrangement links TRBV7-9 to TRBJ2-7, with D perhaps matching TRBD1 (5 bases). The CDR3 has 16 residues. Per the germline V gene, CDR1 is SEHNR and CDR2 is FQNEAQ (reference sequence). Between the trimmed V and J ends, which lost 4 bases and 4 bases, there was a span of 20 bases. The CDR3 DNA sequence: TGTGCCAGCAGCTCGGATCTACTCGAGACAGTATACGAGCAGTACTTC. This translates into CASSSDLLETVYEQYF.

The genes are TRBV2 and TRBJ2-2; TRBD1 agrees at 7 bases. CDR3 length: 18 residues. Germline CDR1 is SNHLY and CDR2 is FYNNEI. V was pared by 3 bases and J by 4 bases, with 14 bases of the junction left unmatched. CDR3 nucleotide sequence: TGTGCCAGCAGTGACCCTATACGGCGAGACAGGGCCACCGGGGAGCTGTTTTTT. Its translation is CASSDPIRRDRATGELFF.

The DNA for the CDR3 is TGTGCCAGCAGCTACACAGGGTCGGCGATTCCCCAGCATTTT. Protein product: CASSYTGSAIPQHF. V usage is TRBV7-8 and J usage is TRBJ1-5, with D possibly being TRBD1 (6 bases). Germline CDR1 reads SGHVS; CDR2 reads FQNEAQ. V dropped 4 bases and J dropped 10 bases, with 17 bases sitting between them. The length of the CDR3 is 14 residues. The full variable domain, its missing parts supplied by reference TRBV7-8 and TRBJ1-5, is GAGVSQSPRYKVAKRGQDVALRCDPISGHVSLFWYQQALGQGPEFLTYFQNEAQLDKSGLPSDRFFAERPEGSVSTLKIQRTQQEDSAVYLCASSYTGSAIPQHFGDGTRLSIL.

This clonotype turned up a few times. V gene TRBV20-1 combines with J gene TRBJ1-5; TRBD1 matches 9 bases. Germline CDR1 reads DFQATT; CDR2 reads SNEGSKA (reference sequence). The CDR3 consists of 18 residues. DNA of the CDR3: TGCAGCGTACCGAAAGCGACAGGGGGAGGATATAGCAATCAGCCCCAGCATTTT. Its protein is CSVPKATGGGYSNQPQHF.

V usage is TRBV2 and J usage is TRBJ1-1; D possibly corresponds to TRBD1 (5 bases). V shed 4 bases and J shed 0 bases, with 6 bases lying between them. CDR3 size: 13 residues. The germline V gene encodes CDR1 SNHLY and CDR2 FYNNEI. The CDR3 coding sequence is TGTGCCAGCAGTGGGGACCTGAACACTGAAGCTTTCTTT. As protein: CASSGDLNTEAFF.

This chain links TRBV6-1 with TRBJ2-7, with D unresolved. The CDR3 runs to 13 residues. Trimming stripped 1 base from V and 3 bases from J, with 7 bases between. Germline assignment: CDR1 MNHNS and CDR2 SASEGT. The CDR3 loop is CASSEEVIYEQYF. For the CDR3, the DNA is TGTGCCAGCAGTGAAGAAGTTATCTACGAGCAGTACTTC.

DNA of the CDR3: TGTGCCAGCAGTGCACAGGGGGCGAATACTGAAGCTTTCTTT. Translating gives CASSAQGANTEAFF. The chain carries TRBV2 and TRBJ1-1, with 9 positions matching TRBD1. The CDR3 spans 14 residues. Trimming at V came to 4 bases and at J to 5 bases, leaving 5 bases not matched to a gene. In germline, CDR1 is SNHLY, CDR2 FYNNEI.

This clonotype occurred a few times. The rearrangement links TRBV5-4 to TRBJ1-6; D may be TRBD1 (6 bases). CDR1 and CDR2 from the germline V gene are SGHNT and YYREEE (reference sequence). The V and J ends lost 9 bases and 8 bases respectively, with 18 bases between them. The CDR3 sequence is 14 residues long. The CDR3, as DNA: TGTGCCACCCGGGCAGGGGATAGATATTCACCCCTCCACTTT. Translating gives CATRAGDRYSPLHF.

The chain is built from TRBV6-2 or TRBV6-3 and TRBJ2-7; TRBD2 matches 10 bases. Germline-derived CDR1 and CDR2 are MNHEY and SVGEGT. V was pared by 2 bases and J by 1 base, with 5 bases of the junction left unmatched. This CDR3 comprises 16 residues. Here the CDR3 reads CASSYGLAGASYEQYF. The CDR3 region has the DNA TGTGCCAGCAGTTACGGGCTAGCGGGAGCATCCTACGAGCAGTACTTC.

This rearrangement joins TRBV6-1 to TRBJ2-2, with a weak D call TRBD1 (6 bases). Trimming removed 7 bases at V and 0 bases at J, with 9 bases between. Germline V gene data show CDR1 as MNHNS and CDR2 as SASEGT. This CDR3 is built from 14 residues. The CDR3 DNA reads TGTGCCAGCACACGGACAGCGAACACCGGGGAGCTGTTTTTT. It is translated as CASTRTANTGELFF.

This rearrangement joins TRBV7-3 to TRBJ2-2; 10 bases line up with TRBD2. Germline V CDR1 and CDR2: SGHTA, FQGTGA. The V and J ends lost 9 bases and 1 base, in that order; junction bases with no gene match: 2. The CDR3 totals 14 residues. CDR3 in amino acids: CASSGRRNTGELFF. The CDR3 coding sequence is TGTGCCAGTAGCGGGAGGAGGAACACCGGGGAGCTGTTTTTT.

CDR3 nucleotide sequence: TGTGCCAGCAGCTCTACCGGGACAGGGGAAGACGAGCAGTACTTC. Residues: CASSSTGTGEDEQYF. The chain is built from TRBV11-1 and TRBJ2-7, with 10 nucleotides matching TRBD1. Germline lookup yields CDR1 SGHAT and CDR2 FQDESV (reference sequence). The V gene end was trimmed by 4 bases and the J gene end by 5 bases; junction bases not matched to a gene: 8. The CDR3 spans 15 residues.